Listed here are 10 T cell receptor beta chains from one sample, sequenced in a study of cytomegalovirus exposure and HLA in healthy donors (dated 2017 in TCRdb). The library was prepared using the immunoSEQ multiplex PCR assay. The multiplex PCR relied on a mix of 60 forward primers for TCR Vbeta segments and 13 reverse primers for TCR Jbeta segments. In TCRdb, the immuneACCESS table is reduced to in-frame sequences with V and J assigned. These tables do not hold every clone; where another copy was compared, an unresolved V gene accounts for under half, and the others remain unexplained. This sample's clone table shows fewer than 150,000 clones. Roughly 2% of the sample is in the top ten clones. Sequenced input: PBMCs. The receptors originated from a woman in her fifties or sixties in good health and CMV-seronegative.

This chain joins TRBV15 and TRBJ1-3, with 7 positions matching TRBD1. CDR3 length: 16 residues. V gave up 0 bases and J gave up 2 bases; unmatched junction bases: 4. Germline V gene data show CDR1 as LNHNV and CDR2 as YYDKDF (reference sequence). Here the CDR3 DNA reads TGTGCCACCAGCAGAGATCTGACAGGGACTGGAAACACCATATATTTT. Translated: CATSRDLTGTGNTIYF.

The chain couples TRBV5-1 to TRBJ2-5, with D maybe TRBD1 (6 bases). The CDR3 is 15 residues long. The germline V gene has CDR1 SGHRS and CDR2 YFSETQ. V lost 1 base and J lost 4, with 14 bases in between. CDR3 sequence: CASSLWAGDRETQYF. In DNA, the CDR3 is TGCGCCAGCAGCTTGTGGGCAGGGGACCGAGAGACCCAGTACTTC.

The V call is TRBV6-6, the J call TRBJ2-7; no clear D. The germline V gene has CDR1 MNHNY and CDR2 SVGAGI (reference sequence). V lost 5 bases and J lost 6, with 8 bases in between. This CDR3 spans 11 amino acids. CDR3 sequence (DNA): TGTGCCAGCAGTCCCTCGGGCGAGCAGTACTTC. Translation: CASSPSGEQYF.

The chain has TRBV5-1 and TRBJ1-2; 8 bases are a match to TRBD1. The CDR3 sequence is 16 residues long. The trim removed 0 bases at V and 4 bases at J, leaving 8 bases unmatched. Germline V gives CDR1 SGHRS, CDR2 YFSETQ. The CDR3 spells CASSLGGQASSYGYTF. CDR3 DNA: TGCGCCAGCAGCTTGGGGGGACAGGCTAGCAGCTATGGCTACACCTTC.

The chain couples TRBV10-1 to TRBJ2-7; a weak D match, TRBD1 (6 bases). The germline V gene encodes CDR1 WNHNN and CDR2 SYGVQD (reference sequence). This CDR3 is 14 amino acids long. The germline V and J ends were trimmed by 2 bases and 4 bases, with 12 bases remaining between them. CDR3 sequence: CASSEGRGPYEQYF. The CDR3 DNA sequence: TGCGCCAGCAGTGAGGGCAGGGGACCTTACGAGCAGTACTTC.

V gene TRBV5-1 combines with J gene TRBJ1-6, with D possibly TRBD1 on 6 matching bases. The length of the CDR3 is 14 residues. Germline CDR1 and CDR2: SGHRS and YFSETQ. The V gene lost 4 bases and the J gene lost 9 bases, with 14 bases spanning the gap. The CDR3 loop is CASSKDIGGSPLHF. CDR3 DNA sequence: TGCGCCAGCAGCAAAGACATAGGGGGTTCACCCCTCCACTTT. Combining the CDR3 with reference TRBV5-1 and TRBJ1-6 gives the whole variable domain KAGVTQTPRYLIKTRGQQVTLSCSPISGHRSVSWYQQTPGQGLQFLFEYFSETQRNKGNFPGRFSGRQFSNSRSEMNVSTLELGDSALYLCASSKDIGGSPLHFGNGTRLTVT.

V and J are TRBV5-1 and TRBJ2-1; the D gene is possibly TRBD2 (7 bases). Germline CDR1 SGHRS, CDR2 YFSETQ. Trimming shortened V by 0 bases and J by 2 bases, and 12 bases separated the two germline ends. CDR3 size: 16 residues. Here the CDR3 DNA reads TGCGCCAGCAGCTTGGAGGACAGCGGGGCCTACAATGAGCAGTTCTTC. Translating gives CASSLEDSGAYNEQFF.

V gene TRBV2 combines with J gene TRBJ1-5; TRBD1 matches 7 bases. The CDR3 has 14 amino acids. Per germline, CDR1 SNHLY and CDR2 FYNNEI. The junction had 6 bases not matched to a gene; V was cut back by 6 bases and J by 4 bases. For the CDR3, the DNA is TGTGCCAGCAGCCCGACAGGGCGAAATCAGCCCCAGCATTTT. It is translated as CASSPTGRNQPQHF.

The chain has TRBV6-1 and TRBJ1-5, with a weak D call TRBD1 (5 bases). V lost 2 bases, J lost 0 bases, and 8 bases lay in between. The CDR3 length is 15 residues. Germline loops: CDR1 MNHNS, CDR2 SASEGT. CDR3 loop: CASSERGYSNQPQHF. The CDR3 DNA sequence: TGTGCCAGCAGTGAAAGGGGTTATAGCAATCAGCCCCAGCATTTT.

The chain employs TRBV9 and TRBJ1-1, with TRBD1 matching over 9 bases. This CDR3 has 14 residues. Per the germline V gene, CDR1 is SGDLS and CDR2 is YYNGEE. Losses at the gene ends were 4 bases for V and 8 bases for J; bases not matched to a gene: 9. In nucleotides, the CDR3 is TGTGCCAGCAGCACCAGGACAGGGGCTCCCGAAGCTTTCTTT. This translates into CASSTRTGAPEAFF.